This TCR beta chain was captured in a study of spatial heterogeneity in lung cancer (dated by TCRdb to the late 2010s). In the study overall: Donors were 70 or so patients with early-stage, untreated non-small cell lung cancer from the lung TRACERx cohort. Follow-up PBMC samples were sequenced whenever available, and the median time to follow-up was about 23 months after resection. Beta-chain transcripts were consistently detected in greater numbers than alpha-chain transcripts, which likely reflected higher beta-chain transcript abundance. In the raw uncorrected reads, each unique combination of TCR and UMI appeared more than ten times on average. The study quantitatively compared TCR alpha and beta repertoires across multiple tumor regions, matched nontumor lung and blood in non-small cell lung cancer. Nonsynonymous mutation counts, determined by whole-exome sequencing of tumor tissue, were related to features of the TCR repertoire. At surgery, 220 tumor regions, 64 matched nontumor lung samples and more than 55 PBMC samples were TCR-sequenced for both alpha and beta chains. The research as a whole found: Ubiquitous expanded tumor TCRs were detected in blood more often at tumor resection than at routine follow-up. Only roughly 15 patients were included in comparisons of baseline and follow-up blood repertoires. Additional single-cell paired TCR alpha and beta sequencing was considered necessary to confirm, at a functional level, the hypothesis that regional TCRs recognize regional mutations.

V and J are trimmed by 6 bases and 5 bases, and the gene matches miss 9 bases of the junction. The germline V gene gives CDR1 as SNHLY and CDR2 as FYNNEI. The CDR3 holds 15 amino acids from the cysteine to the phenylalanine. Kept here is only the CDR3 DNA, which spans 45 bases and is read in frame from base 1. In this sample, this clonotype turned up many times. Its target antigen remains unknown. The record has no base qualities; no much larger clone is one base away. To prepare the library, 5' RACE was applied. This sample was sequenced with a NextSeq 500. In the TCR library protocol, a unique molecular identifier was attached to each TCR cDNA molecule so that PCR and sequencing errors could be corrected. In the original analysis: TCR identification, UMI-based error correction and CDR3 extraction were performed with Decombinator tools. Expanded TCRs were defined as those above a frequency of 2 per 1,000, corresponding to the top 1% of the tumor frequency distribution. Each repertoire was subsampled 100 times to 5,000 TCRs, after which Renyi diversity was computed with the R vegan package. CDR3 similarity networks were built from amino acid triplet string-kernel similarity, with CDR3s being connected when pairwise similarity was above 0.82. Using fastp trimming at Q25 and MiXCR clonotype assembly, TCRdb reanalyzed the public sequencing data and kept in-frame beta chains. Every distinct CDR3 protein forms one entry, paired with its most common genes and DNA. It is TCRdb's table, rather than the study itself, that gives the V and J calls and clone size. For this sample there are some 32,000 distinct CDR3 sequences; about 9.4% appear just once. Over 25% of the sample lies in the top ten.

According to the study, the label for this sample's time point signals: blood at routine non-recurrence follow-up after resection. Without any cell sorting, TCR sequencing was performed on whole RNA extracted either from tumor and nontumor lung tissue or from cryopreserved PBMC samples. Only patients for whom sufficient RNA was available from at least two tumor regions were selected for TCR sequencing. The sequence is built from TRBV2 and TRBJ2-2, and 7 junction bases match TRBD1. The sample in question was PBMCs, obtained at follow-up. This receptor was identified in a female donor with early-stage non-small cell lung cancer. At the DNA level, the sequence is TGTGCCAGCAGCGAGACAGGGAGTATGACCGGGGAGCTGTTTTTT. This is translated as CASSETGSMTGELFF.